This TCR beta chain originates from a study of control samples from healthy donors and cancer patients. The V end lost 2 bases, the J end lost 7 bases, and 11 bases lay between the germline ends. The germline V gene has CDR1 MDHEN and CDR2 SYDVKM. This CDR3 has 13 residues. Only in-frame clones appear in the TCRdb table, and some are missing; sequencing was by immunoSEQ multiplex PCR. The sample records 200,000 or so clones, over 90% being singletons. This TCR was sampled from a man aged 50-59 years in good health. Sequenced material: blood. This chain uses TRBV28 with TRBJ1-1; possibly TRBD1 for D (6 bases). Written as DNA, the CDR3 is TGTGCCAGCAGTTTAGTAGGGGGGGGTGAAGCTTTCTTT. Translated: CASSLVGGGEAFF.